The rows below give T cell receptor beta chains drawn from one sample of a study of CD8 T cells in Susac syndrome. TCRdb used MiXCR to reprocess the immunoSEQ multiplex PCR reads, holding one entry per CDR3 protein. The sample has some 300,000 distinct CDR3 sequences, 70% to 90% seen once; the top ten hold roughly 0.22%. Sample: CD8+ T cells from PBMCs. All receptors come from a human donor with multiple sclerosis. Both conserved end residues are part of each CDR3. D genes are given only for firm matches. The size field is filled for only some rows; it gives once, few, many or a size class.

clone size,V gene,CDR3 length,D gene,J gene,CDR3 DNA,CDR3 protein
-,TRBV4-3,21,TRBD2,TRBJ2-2,TGCGCCAGCAGCCAACATATTGCCGGGACTAGCGGAATATCGAACACCGGGGAGCTGTTTTTT,CASSQHIAGTSGISNTGELFF
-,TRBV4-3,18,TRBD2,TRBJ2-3,TGCGCATGCAGCCAAGGAGGGACTAGCGGAGCTAGCACAGATACGCAGTATTTT,CACSQGGTSGASTDTQYF
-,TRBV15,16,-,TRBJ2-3,TGTGCCACCAGCAGAGAGGCAGGGGCATTCACAGATACGCAGTATTTT,CATSREAGAFTDTQYF
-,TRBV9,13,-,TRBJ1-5,TGTGCCAGCAGCCGGGAGGGCAATCAGCCCCAGCATTTT,CASSREGNQPQHF
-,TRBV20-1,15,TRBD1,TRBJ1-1,TGCAGTGCCCAGCCCCACGGGACAGGCAACACTGAAGCTTTCTTT,CSAQPHGTGNTEAFF
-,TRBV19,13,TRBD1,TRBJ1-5,TGTGCCAGCACTAAACAGGGGAATCAGCCCCAGCATTTT,CASTKQGNQPQHF
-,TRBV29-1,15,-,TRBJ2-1,TGCAGCGTTGAGACGGGTGAGTCCACCTACAATGAGCAGTTCTTC,CSVETGESTYNEQFF
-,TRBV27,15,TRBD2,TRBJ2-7,TGTGCCAGCAGTTGGGCCCAGCTAGCGGTCTACGAGCAGTACTTC,CASSWAQLAVYEQYF
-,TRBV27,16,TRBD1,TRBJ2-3,TGTGCCAGCAGTTTATGGGCAGGGGGCCTCACAGATACGCAGTATTTT,CASSLWAGGLTDTQYF
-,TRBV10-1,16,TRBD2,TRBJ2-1,TGCGCCAGCAGTGAGATAGCTAGCGGGAGCTACAATGAGCAGTTCTTC,CASSEIASGSYNEQFF
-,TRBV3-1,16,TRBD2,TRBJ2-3,TGTGCCAGCAGCCCGCACCGGGAGGGATACACAGATACGCAGTATTTT,CASSPHREGYTDTQYF
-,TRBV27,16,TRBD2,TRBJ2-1,TGTGCCAGCAAACCCTTAGCGGGAGGGCGGGAAAATGAGCAGTTCTTC,CASKPLAGGRENEQFF
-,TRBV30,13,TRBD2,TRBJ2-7,TGTGCCTGGAGTGTTGGGGAGGGCTACGAGCAGTACTTC,CAWSVGEGYEQYF
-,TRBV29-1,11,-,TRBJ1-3,TGCAGCGTTGTATTTGGAAACACCATATATTTT,CSVVFGNTIYF
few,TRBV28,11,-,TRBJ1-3,TGTGCCAGCAGTACTGGAAACACCATATATTTT,CASSTGNTIYF
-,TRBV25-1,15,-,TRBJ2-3,TGTGCCAGCAGTGAGCGCGGGGCTAGCACAGATACGCAGTATTTT,CASSERGASTDTQYF
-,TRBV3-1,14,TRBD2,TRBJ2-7,TGTGCCAGCACCCTTAGCGGGAGTCGCCACGAGCAGTACTTC,CASTLSGSRHEQYF
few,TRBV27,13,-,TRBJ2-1,TGTGCCAGCAGTTTGGGGCTAACCAATGAGCAGTTCTTC,CASSLGLTNEQFF
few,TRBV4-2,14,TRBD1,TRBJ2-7,TGTGCCAGCAGCTATGGGGACAGCTCCTACGAGCAGTACTTC,CASSYGDSSYEQYF
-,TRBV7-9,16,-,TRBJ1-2,TGTGCCAGCAGCTTAGGGGGACGGGTCCCGACCTATGGCTACACCTTC,CASSLGGRVPTYGYTF
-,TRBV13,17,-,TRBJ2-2,TGTGCCAGCAGCTTAGATCCCCTCGGGCTGAACACCGGGGAGCTGTTTTTT,CASSLDPLGLNTGELFF
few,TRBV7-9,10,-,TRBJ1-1,TGTGCCAGCAGGCAGACTGAAGCTTTCTTT,CASRQTEAFF
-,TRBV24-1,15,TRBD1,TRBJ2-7,TGTGCCACCAGTGATTGGACAGGGAGCTCCTACGAGCAGTACTTC,CATSDWTGSSYEQYF
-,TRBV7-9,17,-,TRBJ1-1,TGTGCCAGCAGCTTAATCGGGGTGGCAGGAGGGGACACTGAAGCTTTCTTT,CASSLIGVAGGDTEAFF
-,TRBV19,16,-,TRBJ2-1,TGTGCCAGTACCACATCGCCCGCGGCCTCATTAAACCCGTGGTTCTTC,CASTTSPAASLNPWFF
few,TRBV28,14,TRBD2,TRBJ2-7,TGTGCCAGCAGTGTGACTAGCGGGGCCTACGAGCAGTACTTC,CASSVTSGAYEQYF
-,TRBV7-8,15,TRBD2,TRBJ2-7,TGTGCCAGCTTATCGGGAGGGGTAGGCGCCTACGAGCAGTACTTC,CASLSGGVGAYEQYF
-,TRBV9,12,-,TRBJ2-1,TGTGCCAGCAGCCCAGGAGTGGATGAGCAGTTCTTC,CASSPGVDEQFF
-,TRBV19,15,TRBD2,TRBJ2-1,TGTGCCAGTAACCGTGGCGGGAGCTCCTACAATGAGCAGTTCTTC,CASNRGGSSYNEQFF
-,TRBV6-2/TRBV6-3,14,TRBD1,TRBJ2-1,TGTGCCAGCAGTTACTCGGGACAGCACAATGAGCAGTTCTTC,CASSYSGQHNEQFF
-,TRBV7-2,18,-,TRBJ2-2,TGTGCCAGCAGTTCATACAGGGCCGGCCGCGGAGGGGGCTGGGAGCTGTTTTTT,CASSSYRAGRGGGWELFF
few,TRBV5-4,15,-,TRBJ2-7,TGTGCCAGCAGCTTGGAAAAGGGGAGCTCCTACGAGCAGTACTTC,CASSLEKGSSYEQYF
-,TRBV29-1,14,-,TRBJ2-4,TGCAGCGTTGAAACGCCAAATTCCTATAACATTCAGTACTTC,CSVETPNSYNIQYF
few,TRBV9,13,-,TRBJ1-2,TGTGCCAGCAGCGTAATGAGTGACTATGGCTACACCTTC,CASSVMSDYGYTF
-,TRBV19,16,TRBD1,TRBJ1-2,TGTGCCAGTAGTATGCGGTTACCGGGACAGGGACTCGGCTACACCTTC,CASSMRLPGQGLGYTF
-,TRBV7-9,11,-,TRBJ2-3,TGTGCCAGCAGCACAGGCCGCTCGCAGTATTTT,CASSTGRSQYF
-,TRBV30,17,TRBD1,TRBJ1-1,TGTGCCTGGACCCTAGAGGGGTCAGGGGGCCCGAAGACTGAAGCTTTCTTT,CAWTLEGSGGPKTEAFF
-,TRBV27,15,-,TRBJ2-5,TGTGCCAGCAGTTTCCTCCTCGGTCGGATGGAGACCCAGTACTTC,CASSFLLGRMETQYF
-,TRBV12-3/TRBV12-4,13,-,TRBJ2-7,TGTGCCAGCCTGGGGCAGGAGTCCTACGAGCAGTACTTC,CASLGQESYEQYF
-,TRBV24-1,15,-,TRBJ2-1,TGTGCCACCAGTCCATTTGAGGGTCTTCTCAATGAGCAGTTCTTC,CATSPFEGLLNEQFF
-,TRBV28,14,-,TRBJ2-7,TGTGCCAGCAGTCCTCTAGCGTCTATCTACGAGCAGTACTTC,CASSPLASIYEQYF
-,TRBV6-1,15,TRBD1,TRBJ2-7,TGTGCCAGCTCTCTTGGGACAGGGGAATTCTACGAGCAGTACTTC,CASSLGTGEFYEQYF
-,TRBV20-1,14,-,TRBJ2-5,TGCAGTGCTAGAGATCCATCAGGGGAAGAGACCCAGTACTTC,CSARDPSGEETQYF
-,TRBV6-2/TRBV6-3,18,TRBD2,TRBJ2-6,TGTGCCAGCAGTTACCTACCGAAGCGGGACTCTGGGGCCAACGTCCTGACTTTC,CASSYLPKRDSGANVLTF
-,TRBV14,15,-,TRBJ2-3,TGTGCCAGCAGCCAAGGAGTCTTTGACACAGATACGCAGTATTTT,CASSQGVFDTDTQYF
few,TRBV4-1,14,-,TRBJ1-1,TGCGCCAGCAGCCAGCCGTCCCTGAACACTGAAGCTTTCTTT,CASSQPSLNTEAFF
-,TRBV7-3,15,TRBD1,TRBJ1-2,TGTGCCAGCAGCCCCGGGACAGCTACTAACTATGGCTACACCTTC,CASSPGTATNYGYTF
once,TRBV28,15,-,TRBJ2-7,TGTGCCAGCAATCTCCCCACAGGGAGCTCCTACGAGCAGTACTTC,CASNLPTGSSYEQYF
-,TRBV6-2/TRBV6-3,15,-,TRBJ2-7,TGTGCCAGCAGTTACTCGGAAGGTCTGGTCTACGAGCAGTACTTC,CASSYSEGLVYEQYF
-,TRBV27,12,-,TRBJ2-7,TGTGCCAGCAGTACAGGCCGGTACGAGCAGTACTTC,CASSTGRYEQYF
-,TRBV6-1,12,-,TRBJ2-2,TGTGCCAGTTCGATGTGGGCCGGGGAGCTGTTTTTT,CASSMWAGELFF
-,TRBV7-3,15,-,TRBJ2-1,TGTGCCAGCAGCCCCACCTCTCGAGCCAACAATGAGCAGTTCTTC,CASSPTSRANNEQFF
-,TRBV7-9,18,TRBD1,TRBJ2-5,TGTGCCAGCAGCTTATTCCCGACAGGGGCGCCACCGAGGGAGACCCAGTACTTC,CASSLFPTGAPPRETQYF
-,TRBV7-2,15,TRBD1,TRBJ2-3,TGTGCCAGCAGCGCCCGGGACAGGCACACAGATACGCAGTATTTT,CASSARDRHTDTQYF